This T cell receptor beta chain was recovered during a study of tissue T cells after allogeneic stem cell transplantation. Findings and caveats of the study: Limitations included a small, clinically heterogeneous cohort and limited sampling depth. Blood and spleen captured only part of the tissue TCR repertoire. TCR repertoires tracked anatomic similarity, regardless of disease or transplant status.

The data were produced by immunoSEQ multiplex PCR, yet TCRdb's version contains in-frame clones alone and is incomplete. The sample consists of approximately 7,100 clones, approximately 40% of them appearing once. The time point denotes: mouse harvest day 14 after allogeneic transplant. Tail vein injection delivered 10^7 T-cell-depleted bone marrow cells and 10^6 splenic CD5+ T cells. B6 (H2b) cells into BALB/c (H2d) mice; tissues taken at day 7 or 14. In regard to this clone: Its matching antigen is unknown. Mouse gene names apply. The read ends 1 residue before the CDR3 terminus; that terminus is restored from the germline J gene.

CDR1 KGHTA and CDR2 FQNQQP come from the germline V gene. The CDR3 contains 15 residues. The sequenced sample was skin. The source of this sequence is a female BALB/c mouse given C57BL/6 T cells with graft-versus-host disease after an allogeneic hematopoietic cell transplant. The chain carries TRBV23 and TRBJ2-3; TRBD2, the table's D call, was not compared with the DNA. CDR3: CSSSQYWGSAETLYF. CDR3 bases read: TGCTCCAGCAGTCAATACTGGGGGAGTGCAGAAACGCTGTAT.